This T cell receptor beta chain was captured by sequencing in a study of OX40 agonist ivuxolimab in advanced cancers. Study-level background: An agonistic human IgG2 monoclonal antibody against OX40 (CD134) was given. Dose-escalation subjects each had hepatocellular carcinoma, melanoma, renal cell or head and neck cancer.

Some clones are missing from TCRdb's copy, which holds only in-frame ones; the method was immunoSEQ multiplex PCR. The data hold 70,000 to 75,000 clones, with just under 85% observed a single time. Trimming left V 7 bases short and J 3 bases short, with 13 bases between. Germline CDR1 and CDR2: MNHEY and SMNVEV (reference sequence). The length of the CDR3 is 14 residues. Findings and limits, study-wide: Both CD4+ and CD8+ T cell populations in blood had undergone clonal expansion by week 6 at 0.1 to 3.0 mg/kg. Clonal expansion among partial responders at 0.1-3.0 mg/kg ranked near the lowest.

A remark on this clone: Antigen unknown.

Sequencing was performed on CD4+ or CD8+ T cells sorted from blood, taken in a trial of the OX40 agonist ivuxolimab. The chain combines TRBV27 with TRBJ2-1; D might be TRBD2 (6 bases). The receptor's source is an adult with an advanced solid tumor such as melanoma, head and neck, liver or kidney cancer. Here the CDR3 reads CASTHGGGYNEQFF. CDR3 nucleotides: TGTGCCAGCACCCACGGGGGTGGCTACAATGAGCAGTTCTTC.